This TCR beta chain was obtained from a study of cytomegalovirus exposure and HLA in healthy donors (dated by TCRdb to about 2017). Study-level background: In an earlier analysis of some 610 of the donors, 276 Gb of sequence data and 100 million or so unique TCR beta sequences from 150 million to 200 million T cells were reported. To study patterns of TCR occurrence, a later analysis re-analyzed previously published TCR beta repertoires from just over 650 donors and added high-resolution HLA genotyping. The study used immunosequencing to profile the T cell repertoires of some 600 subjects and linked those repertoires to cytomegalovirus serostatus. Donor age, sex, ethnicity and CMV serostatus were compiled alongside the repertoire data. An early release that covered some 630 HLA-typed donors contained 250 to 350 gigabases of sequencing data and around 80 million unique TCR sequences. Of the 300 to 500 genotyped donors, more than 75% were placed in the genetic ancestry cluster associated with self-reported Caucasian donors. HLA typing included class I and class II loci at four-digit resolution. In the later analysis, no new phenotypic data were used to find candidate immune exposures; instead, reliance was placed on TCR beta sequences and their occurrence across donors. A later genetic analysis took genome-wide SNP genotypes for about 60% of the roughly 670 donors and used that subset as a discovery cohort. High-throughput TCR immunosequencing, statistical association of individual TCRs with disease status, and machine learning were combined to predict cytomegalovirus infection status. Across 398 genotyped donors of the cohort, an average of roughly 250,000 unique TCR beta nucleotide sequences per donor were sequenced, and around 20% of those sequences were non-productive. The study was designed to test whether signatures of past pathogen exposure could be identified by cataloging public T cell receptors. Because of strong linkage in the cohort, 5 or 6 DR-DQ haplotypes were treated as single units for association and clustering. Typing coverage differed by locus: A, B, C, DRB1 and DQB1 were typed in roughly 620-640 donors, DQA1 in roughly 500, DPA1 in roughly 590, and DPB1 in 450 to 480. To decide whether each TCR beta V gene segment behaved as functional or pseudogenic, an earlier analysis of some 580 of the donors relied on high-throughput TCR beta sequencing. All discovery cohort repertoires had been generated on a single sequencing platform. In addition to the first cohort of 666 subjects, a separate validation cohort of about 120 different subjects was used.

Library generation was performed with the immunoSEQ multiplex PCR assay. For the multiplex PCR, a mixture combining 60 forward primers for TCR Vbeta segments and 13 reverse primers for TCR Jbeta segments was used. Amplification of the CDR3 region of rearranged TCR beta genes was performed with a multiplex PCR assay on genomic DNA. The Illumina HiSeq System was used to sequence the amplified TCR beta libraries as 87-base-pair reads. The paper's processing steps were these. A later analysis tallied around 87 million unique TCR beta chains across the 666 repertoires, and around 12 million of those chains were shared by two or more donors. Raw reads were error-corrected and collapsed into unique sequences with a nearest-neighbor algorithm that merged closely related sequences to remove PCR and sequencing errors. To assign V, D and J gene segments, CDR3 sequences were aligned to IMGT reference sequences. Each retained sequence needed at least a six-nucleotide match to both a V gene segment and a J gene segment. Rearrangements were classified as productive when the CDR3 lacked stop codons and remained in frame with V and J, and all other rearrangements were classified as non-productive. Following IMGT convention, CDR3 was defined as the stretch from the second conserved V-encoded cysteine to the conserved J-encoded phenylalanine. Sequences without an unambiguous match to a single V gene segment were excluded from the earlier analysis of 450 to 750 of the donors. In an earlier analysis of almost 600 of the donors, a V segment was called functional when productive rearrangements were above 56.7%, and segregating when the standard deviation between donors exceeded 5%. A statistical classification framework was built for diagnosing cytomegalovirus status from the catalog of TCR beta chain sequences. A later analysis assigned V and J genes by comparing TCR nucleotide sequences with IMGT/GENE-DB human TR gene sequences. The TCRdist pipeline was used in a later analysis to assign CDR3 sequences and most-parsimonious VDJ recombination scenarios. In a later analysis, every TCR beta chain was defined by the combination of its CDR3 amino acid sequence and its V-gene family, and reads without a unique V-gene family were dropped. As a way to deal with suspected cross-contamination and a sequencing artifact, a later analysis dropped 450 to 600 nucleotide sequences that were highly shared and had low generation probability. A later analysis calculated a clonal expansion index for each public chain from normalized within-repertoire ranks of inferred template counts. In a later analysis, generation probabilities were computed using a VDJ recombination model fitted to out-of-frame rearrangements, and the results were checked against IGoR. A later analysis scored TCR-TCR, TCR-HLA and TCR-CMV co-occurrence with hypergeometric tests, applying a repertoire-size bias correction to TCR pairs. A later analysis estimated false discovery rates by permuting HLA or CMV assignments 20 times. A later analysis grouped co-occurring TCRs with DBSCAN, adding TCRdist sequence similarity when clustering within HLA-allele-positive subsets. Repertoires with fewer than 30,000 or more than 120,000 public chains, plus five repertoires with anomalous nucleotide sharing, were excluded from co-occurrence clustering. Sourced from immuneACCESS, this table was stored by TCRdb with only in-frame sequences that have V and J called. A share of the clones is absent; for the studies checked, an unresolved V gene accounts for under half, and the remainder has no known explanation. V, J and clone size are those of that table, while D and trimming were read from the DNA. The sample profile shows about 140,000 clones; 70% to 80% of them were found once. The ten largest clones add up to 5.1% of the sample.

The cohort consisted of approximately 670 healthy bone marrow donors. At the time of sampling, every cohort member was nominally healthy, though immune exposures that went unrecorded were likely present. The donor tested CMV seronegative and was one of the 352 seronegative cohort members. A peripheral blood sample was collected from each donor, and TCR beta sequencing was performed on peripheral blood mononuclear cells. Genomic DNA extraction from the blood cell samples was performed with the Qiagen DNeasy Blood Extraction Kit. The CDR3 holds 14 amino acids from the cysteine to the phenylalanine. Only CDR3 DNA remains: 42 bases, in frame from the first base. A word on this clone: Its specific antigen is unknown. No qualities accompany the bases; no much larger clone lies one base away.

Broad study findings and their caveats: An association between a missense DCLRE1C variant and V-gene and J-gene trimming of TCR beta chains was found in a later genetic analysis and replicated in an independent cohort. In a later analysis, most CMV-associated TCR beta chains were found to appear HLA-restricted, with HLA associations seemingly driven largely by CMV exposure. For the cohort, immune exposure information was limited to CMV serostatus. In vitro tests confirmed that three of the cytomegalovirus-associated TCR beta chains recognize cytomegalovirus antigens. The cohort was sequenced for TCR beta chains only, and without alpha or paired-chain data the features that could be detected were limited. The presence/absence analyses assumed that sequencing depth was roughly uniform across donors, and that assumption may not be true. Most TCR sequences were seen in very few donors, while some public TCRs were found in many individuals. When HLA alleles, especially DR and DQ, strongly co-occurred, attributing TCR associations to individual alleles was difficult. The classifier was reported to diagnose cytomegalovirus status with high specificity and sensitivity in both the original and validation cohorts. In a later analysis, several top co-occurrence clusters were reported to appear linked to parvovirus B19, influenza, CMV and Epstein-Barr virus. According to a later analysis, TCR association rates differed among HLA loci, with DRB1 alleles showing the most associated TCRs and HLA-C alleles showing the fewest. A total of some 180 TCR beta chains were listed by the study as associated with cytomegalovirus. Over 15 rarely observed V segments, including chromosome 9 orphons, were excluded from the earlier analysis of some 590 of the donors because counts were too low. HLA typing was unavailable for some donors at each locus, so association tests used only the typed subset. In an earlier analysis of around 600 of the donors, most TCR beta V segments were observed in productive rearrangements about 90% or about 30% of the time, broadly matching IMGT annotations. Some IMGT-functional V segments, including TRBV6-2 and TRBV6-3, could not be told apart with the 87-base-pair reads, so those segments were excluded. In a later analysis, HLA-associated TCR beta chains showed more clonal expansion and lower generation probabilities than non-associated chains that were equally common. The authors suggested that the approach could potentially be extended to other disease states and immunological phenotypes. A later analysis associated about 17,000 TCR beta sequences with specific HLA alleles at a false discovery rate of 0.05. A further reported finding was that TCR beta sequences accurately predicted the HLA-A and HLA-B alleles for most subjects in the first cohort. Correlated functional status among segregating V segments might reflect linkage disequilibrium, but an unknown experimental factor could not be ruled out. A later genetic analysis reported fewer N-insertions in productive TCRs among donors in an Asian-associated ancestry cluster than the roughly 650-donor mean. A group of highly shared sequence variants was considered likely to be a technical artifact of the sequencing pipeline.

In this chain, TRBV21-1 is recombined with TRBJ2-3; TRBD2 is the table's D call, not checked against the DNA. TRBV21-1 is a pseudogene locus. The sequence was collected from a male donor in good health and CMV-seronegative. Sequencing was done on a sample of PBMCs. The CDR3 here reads CASRGLKSTDTQYF. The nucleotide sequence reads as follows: TGTGCCAGTCGAGGACTAAAAAGCACAGATACGCAGTATTTT.